This is a list of T cell receptor beta chains from one sample in a study of esophageal squamous cell carcinoma under preoperative chemotherapy. TCRdb itself ran the PCR reads through MiXCR, one entry per CDR3 protein. The sample shows some 16,000 distinct CDR3 sequences, approximately 61% of them seen only once. Sample collection occurred from a patient given preoperative chemotherapy. These receptors were obtained from a human donor with esophageal squamous cell carcinoma. The donor label of this sample is uncertain. Each CDR3 is given with its conserved first and last residue. A D gene is named only where the DNA matches it firmly. Rows may omit the clone size; those that give it use once, few, many or a size class.

clone size: few
D gene: -
J gene: TRBJ2-7
V gene: TRBV7-6
CDR3 protein: CASSLVSYEQYF
CDR3 DNA: TGTGCCAGCAGCTTAGTTTCCTACGAGCAGTACTTC

clone size: -
D gene: -
J gene: TRBJ2-7
V gene: TRBV25-1
CDR3 protein: CAGGGGSGTDTQYF
CDR3 DNA: TGTGCGGGCGGAGGGGGCAGTGGCACAGATACGCAGTACTTC

clone size: -
D gene: -
J gene: TRBJ1-1
V gene: TRBV7-2
CDR3 protein: CASSQGQNTEAFF
CDR3 DNA: TGTGCCAGCAGCCAGGGACAGAACACTGAAGCTTTCTTT

clone size: -
D gene: -
J gene: TRBJ2-7
V gene: TRBV7-2
CDR3 protein: CASSPGAGSSYEQYF
CDR3 DNA: TGTGCCAGCAGCCCTGGGGCAGGGAGCTCCTACGAGCAGTACTTC

clone size: once
D gene: -
J gene: TRBJ2-3
V gene: TRBV6-1
CDR3 protein: CASASGWDKDTQYF
CDR3 DNA: TGTGCCAGCGCGAGCGGGTGGGACAAAGATACTCAGTATTTT

clone size: -
D gene: TRBD2
J gene: TRBJ2-5
V gene: TRBV6-1
CDR3 protein: CAGSGGRGEDTQYF
CDR3 DNA: TGTGCGGGCAGCGGGGGCCGTGGCGAAGATACCCAGTACTTC

clone size: -
D gene: TRBD1
J gene: TRBJ2-1
V gene: TRBV7-2
CDR3 protein: CASSRDSSSYEQFF
CDR3 DNA: TGTGCCAGCAGTCGGGACAGCAGCTCCTACGAGCAGTTCTTC

clone size: -
D gene: TRBD2
J gene: TRBJ2-7
V gene: TRBV12-3/TRBV12-4
CDR3 protein: CASRGYGGGGQDTQYF
CDR3 DNA: TGTGCCAGCAGGGGTTACGGGGGGGGTGGCCAAGATACGCAGTACTTC

clone size: -
D gene: -
J gene: TRBJ2-1
V gene: TRBV6-1
CDR3 protein: CASSEAPGPPKEQFF
CDR3 DNA: TGTGCCAGCAGTGAAGCGCCAGGTCCCCCCAAAGAGCAGTTCTTC

clone size: -
D gene: -
J gene: TRBJ2-1
V gene: TRBV6-5
CDR3 protein: CASSLRNEQFF
CDR3 DNA: TGTGCCAGCAGTTTACGCAATGAGCAGTTCTTC

clone size: -
D gene: -
J gene: TRBJ2-2
V gene: TRBV6-1
CDR3 protein: CASIEGVSTDKLYF
CDR3 DNA: TGTGCCAGCATTGAAGGAGTGAGCACCGATAAGCTGTATTTT

clone size: -
D gene: -
J gene: TRBJ1-5
V gene: TRBV6-1
CDR3 protein: CASSEGGIVQPQHF
CDR3 DNA: TGTGCCAGCAGTGAAGGAGGGATAGTGCAGCCCCAGCATTTT

clone size: -
D gene: TRBD1
J gene: TRBJ2-5
V gene: TRBV6-1
CDR3 protein: CASSRNQGDDAETQYF
CDR3 DNA: TGTGCCAGCAGTCGCAACCAGGGGGACGACGCAGAGACGCAGTACTTT

clone size: -
D gene: -
J gene: TRBJ2-3
V gene: TRBV10-1
CDR3 protein: CASSVGRQTTDTQYF
CDR3 DNA: TGCGCCAGCAGTGTAGGGAGACAGACCACAGATACGCAGTATTTT

clone size: -
D gene: TRBD2
J gene: TRBJ2-1
V gene: TRBV6-1
CDR3 protein: CASGKSGRADEQFF
CDR3 DNA: TGTGCCAGCGGAAAGAGCGGGAGGGCTGATGAGCAGTTCTTT

clone size: -
D gene: TRBD1
J gene: TRBJ2-1
V gene: TRBV6-5
CDR3 protein: CASSYRGQGPNEQFF
CDR3 DNA: TGTGCCAGCAGTTACCGAGGACAGGGACCCAATGAGCAGTTCTTC

clone size: -
D gene: TRBD2
J gene: TRBJ2-3
V gene: TRBV6-1
CDR3 protein: CGSASGGDKDTQYF
CDR3 DNA: TGTGGCAGCGCGAGCGGGGGGGACAAAGATACGCAGTATTTT

clone size: -
D gene: TRBD2
J gene: TRBJ2-1
V gene: TRBV9
CDR3 protein: CASSGLVAGEQFF
CDR3 DNA: TGTGCCAGCAGCGGACTAGTAGCGGGTGAGCAGTTCTTC

clone size: -
D gene: TRBD2
J gene: TRBJ2-1
V gene: TRBV5-5
CDR3 protein: CASSSLAGGSNEQFF
CDR3 DNA: TGTGCCAGCAGCTCTCTAGCGGGAGGTAGCAATGAGCAGTTCTTC

clone size: -
D gene: TRBD2
J gene: TRBJ2-1
V gene: TRBV7-2
CDR3 protein: CASRGRGAGDPETQYF
CDR3 DNA: TGTGCCAGCAGGGGGCGAGGGGCGGGAGACCCAGAGACGCAGTATTTC

clone size: few
D gene: -
J gene: TRBJ2-7
V gene: TRBV6-1
CDR3 protein: CAGSGGMGTDTQYF
CDR3 DNA: TGTGCGGGCAGTGGGGGGATGGGGACAGATACGCAGTACTTC

clone size: -
D gene: TRBD2
J gene: TRBJ2-7
V gene: TRBV7-6
CDR3 protein: CASSWTSGSNEQYF
CDR3 DNA: TGTGCCAGCAGCTGGACTAGCGGGAGCAATGAGCAGTACTTC

clone size: many
D gene: TRBD2
J gene: TRBJ2-5
V gene: TRBV6-1
CDR3 protein: CASSPGLVLETQYF
CDR3 DNA: TGTGCCAGCAGTCCGGGACTAGTCTTGGAGACCCAGTACTTC

clone size: -
D gene: -
J gene: TRBJ2-1
V gene: TRBV7-2
CDR3 protein: CASSFSGAGAYNEQFF
CDR3 DNA: TGTGCCAGCAGCTTCTCAGGAGCGGGCGCTTACAATGAGCAGTTCTTC

clone size: -
D gene: -
J gene: TRBJ2-2
V gene: TRBV7-2
CDR3 protein: CASSSAHGGDKIDTGELFF
CDR3 DNA: TGTGCCAGCAGCTCCGCTCATGGAGGTGACAAGATCGACACCGGGGAGCTGTTTTTT

clone size: many
D gene: -
J gene: TRBJ1-2
V gene: TRBV6-5
CDR3 protein: CASSYEGDGYTF
CDR3 DNA: TGTGCCAGCAGTTACGAGGGAGATGGCTACACCTTC

clone size: -
D gene: -
J gene: TRBJ2-3
V gene: TRBV6-1
CDR3 protein: CAGSGEGDQDTQYF
CDR3 DNA: TGTGCGGGCAGTGGGGAGGGGGACCAAGATACGCAGTATTTC

clone size: -
D gene: -
J gene: TRBJ2-3
V gene: TRBV10-3
CDR3 protein: CACSGGGGDKETQYF
CDR3 DNA: TGTGCCTGTTCAGGGGGGGGGGGGGACAAAGAGACGCAGTACTTT

clone size: -
D gene: TRBD2
J gene: TRBJ2-1
V gene: TRBV12-3/TRBV12-4
CDR3 protein: CASSFLRGRLAGENEQFF
CDR3 DNA: TGTGCCAGCAGTTTTCTCAGGGGGCGACTAGCGGGAGAGAATGAGCAGTTCTTC

clone size: -
D gene: TRBD1
J gene: TRBJ1-1
V gene: TRBV7-2
CDR3 protein: CASSQGQGDGKAFF
CDR3 DNA: TGTGCCAGCAGCCAGGGACAGGGGGACGGTAAAGCTTTCTTT

clone size: -
D gene: -
J gene: TRBJ2-7
V gene: TRBV7-6
CDR3 protein: CASSSGQWEEQYF
CDR3 DNA: TGTGCCAGCAGCTCCGGACAGTGGGAGGAGCAGTACTTC

clone size: -
D gene: -
J gene: TRBJ2-1
V gene: TRBV6-5
CDR3 protein: CASSYGVVNEQFF
CDR3 DNA: TGTGCCAGCAGTTACGGTGTTGTCAATGAGCAGTTCTTC

clone size: -
D gene: -
J gene: TRBJ2-4
V gene: TRBV7-2
CDR3 protein: CASRGGGGGDGDIQYF
CDR3 DNA: TGTGCCAGCAGGGGAGGGGGCGGCGGAGACGGAGACATTCAGTACTTC

clone size: once
D gene: -
J gene: TRBJ2-3
V gene: TRBV6-4
CDR3 protein: CASSDPGYSTGTQYF
CDR3 DNA: TGTGCCAGCAGTGATCCGGGTTACAGCACAGGGACGCAGTATTTT

clone size: -
D gene: -
J gene: TRBJ2-3
V gene: TRBV6-4
CDR3 protein: CASSDSSLGDHNEQYF
CDR3 DNA: TGTGCCAGCAGTGACTCGTCCCTCGGGGACCACAATGAGCAGTATTTT

clone size: -
D gene: -
J gene: TRBJ2-7
V gene: TRBV11-3
CDR3 protein: CASSLRGADEQYF
CDR3 DNA: TGTGCCAGCAGCTTAAGGGGGGCCGACGAGCAGTACTTC

clone size: medium-sized
D gene: TRBD2
J gene: TRBJ2-1
V gene: TRBV6-5
CDR3 protein: CASSYGTSEYNEQFF
CDR3 DNA: TGTGCCAGCAGTTACGGGACTAGCGAGTACAATGAGCAGTTCTTC

clone size: -
D gene: -
J gene: TRBJ2-5
V gene: TRBV20-1
CDR3 protein: CSAGEGGGDQETQYF
CDR3 DNA: TGCAGTGCGGGGGAAGGGGGCGGGGACCAAGAGACCCAGTACTTT

clone size: -
D gene: -
J gene: TRBJ2-4
V gene: TRBV6-8
CDR3 protein: CPSRVGGLGAKNMQYF
CDR3 DNA: TGTCCCAGCCGTGTAGGGGGGCTGGGAGCCAAAAACATGCAGTACTTT

clone size: medium-sized
D gene: TRBD1
J gene: TRBJ2-5
V gene: TRBV6-1
CDR3 protein: CASSGETGWGETQYF
CDR3 DNA: TGTGCCAGCAGTGGAGAGACAGGGTGGGGTGAGACCCAGTACTTC

clone size: -
D gene: -
J gene: TRBJ2-5
V gene: TRBV7-9
CDR3 protein: CASSDRGGRSETQYF
CDR3 DNA: TGTGCCAGCAGCGATCGGGGAGGTCGTAGTGAGACCCAGTACTTC

clone size: -
D gene: -
J gene: TRBJ2-7
V gene: TRBV7-9
CDR3 protein: CASSPLYEQYF
CDR3 DNA: TGTGCCAGCAGCCCCCTCTACGAGCAGTACTTC

clone size: -
D gene: TRBD1
J gene: TRBJ2-3
V gene: TRBV6-1
CDR3 protein: CASSEGGQGPTDMQYF
CDR3 DNA: TGTGCCAGCAGTGAAGGGGGACAGGGACCCACAGATATGCAGTATTTC

clone size: medium-sized
D gene: -
J gene: TRBJ2-1
V gene: TRBV6-4
CDR3 protein: CASSDSGESSYNEQFF
CDR3 DNA: TGTGCCAGCAGTGACTCGGGAGAGAGCTCCTACAATGAGCAGTTCTTC

clone size: -
D gene: TRBD2
J gene: TRBJ2-4
V gene: TRBV6-1
CDR3 protein: CARSGSWGGFAKDTQYF
CDR3 DNA: TGTGCCAGGAGTGGAAGCTGGGGGGGGTTCGCCAAAGACACGCAGTACTTT

clone size: -
D gene: -
J gene: TRBJ2-1
V gene: TRBV27
CDR3 protein: CASSTNDPGTRRTHSYEQFF
CDR3 DNA: TGTGCCAGCAGTACGAATGACCCCGGCACCCGCAGAACCCACTCCTACGAGCAGTTCTTC

clone size: -
D gene: -
J gene: TRBJ2-7
V gene: TRBV25-1
CDR3 protein: CASSEDGRGVHEQYF
CDR3 DNA: TGTGCCAGCAGTGAGGATGGCAGAGGGGTACACGAGCAGTACTTC

clone size: -
D gene: -
J gene: TRBJ2-4
V gene: TRBV10-3
CDR3 protein: CAISWGGKKIQYF
CDR3 DNA: TGTGCGATCAGTTGGGGTGGCAAAAAGATTCAGTACTTC

clone size: once
D gene: -
J gene: TRBJ2-3
V gene: TRBV6-1
CDR3 protein: CARGLGGAGKDTQYF
CDR3 DNA: TGTGCCAGGGGCCTTGGGGGCGCTGGCAAAGATACGCAGTATTTC

clone size: once
D gene: TRBD2
J gene: TRBJ2-3
V gene: TRBV6-1
CDR3 protein: CASRGNGGGEQDTQYF
CDR3 DNA: TGTGCCAGCAGGGGCAACGGGGGGGGCGAGCAAGATACGCAGTATTTC

clone size: -
D gene: TRBD1
J gene: TRBJ2-5
V gene: TRBV10-3
CDR3 protein: CATGTAQETQYF
CDR3 DNA: TGTGCCACCGGGACAGCACAAGAGACCCAGTACTTC

clone size: many
D gene: -
J gene: TRBJ1-2
V gene: TRBV6-1
CDR3 protein: CASSPDPGQVWGYTF
CDR3 DNA: TGTGCCAGCAGTCCGGACCCAGGGCAGGTTTGGGGCTACACCTTC

clone size: few
D gene: TRBD2
J gene: TRBJ2-3
V gene: TRBV6-1
CDR3 protein: CASSAGGGGSDPETQYF
CDR3 DNA: TGTGCCAGCAGTGCGGGCGGGGGGGGGAGTGACCCAGAGACCCAGTATTTC

clone size: few
D gene: TRBD1
J gene: TRBJ2-2
V gene: TRBV6-4
CDR3 protein: CARMTGDTGELFF
CDR3 DNA: TGTGCCAGGATGACAGGGGACACCGGGGAGCTGTTTTTT